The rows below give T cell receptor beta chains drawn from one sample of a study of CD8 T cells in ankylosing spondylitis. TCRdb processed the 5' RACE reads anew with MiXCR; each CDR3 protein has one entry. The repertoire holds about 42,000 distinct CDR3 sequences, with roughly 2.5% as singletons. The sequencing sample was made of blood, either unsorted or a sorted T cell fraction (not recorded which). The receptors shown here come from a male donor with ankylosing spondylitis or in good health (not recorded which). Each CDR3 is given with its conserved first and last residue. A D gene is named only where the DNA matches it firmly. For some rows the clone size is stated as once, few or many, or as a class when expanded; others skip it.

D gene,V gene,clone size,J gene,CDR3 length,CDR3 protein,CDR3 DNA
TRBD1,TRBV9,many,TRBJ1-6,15,CASSEALQGGFPLHF,TGTGCCAGCAGCGAGGCTTTACAGGGGGGGTTTCCCCTCCACTTT
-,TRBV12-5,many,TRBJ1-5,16,CASEPPGRKSRQPQHF,TGTGCTAGTGAACCCCCGGGGCGGAAGAGTCGCCAGCCCCAGCATTTT
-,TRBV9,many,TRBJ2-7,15,CASSVDPGSTYEQYF,TGTGCCAGCAGCGTAGATCCCGGATCCACCTACGAGCAGTACTTC
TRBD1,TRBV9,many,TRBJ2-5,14,CASSAWDRGETQYF,TGTGCCAGCAGCGCATGGGACAGAGGGGAGACCCAGTACTTC
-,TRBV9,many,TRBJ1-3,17,CASSVGTFQSSGNTIYF,TGTGCCAGCAGCGTGGGGACATTTCAGAGCTCTGGAAACACCATATATTTT
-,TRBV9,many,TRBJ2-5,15,CASSVAQGSQETQYF,TGTGCCAGCAGCGTAGCCCAGGGGAGTCAAGAGACCCAGTACTTC
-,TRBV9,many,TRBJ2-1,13,CASSLSLYNEQFF,TGTGCCAGCAGCCTTAGTCTTTACAATGAGCAGTTCTTC
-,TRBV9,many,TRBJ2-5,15,CASSVGTSSRETQYF,TGTGCCAGCAGCGTAGGCACTTCCTCTCGAGAGACCCAGTACTTC
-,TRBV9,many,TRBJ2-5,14,CASSVVEVGGTQYF,TGTGCCAGCAGCGTAGTCGAGGTAGGGGGGACCCAGTACTTC
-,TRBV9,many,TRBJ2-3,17,CASSVRGGTSGTDTQYF,TGTGCCAGCAGCGTAAGAGGCGGGACCTCCGGCACAGATACGCAGTATTTT
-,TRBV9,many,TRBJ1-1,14,CASSPISGGTEAFF,TGTGCCAGCAGCCCCATTTCGGGGGGAACTGAAGCTTTCTTT
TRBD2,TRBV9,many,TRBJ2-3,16,CASSVGYSGAADTQYF,TGTGCCAGCAGCGTAGGATATAGCGGGGCAGCAGATACGCAGTATTTT
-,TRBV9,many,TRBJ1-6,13,CASSVAENSPLHF,TGTGCCAGCAGCGTAGCGGAGAATTCACCCCTCCACTTT
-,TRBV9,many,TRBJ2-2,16,CASSVGARTNTGELFF,TGTGCCAGCAGCGTAGGGGCTCGGACTAACACCGGGGAGCTGTTTTTT
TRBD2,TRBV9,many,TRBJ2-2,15,CASSTAGTSAGELFF,TGTGCCAGCAGCACAGCCGGGACTAGCGCCGGGGAGCTGTTTTTT
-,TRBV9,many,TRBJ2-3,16,CASSEGPGGGTDTQYF,TGTGCCAGCAGCGAGGGGCCCGGCGGGGGCACAGATACGCAGTATTTT
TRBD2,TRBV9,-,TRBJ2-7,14,CASSVDPSGREQYF,TGTGCCAGCAGCGTAGATCCTAGCGGGCGGGAGCAGTACTTC
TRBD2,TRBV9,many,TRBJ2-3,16,CASSVEGGRAPDTQYF,TGTGCCAGCAGCGTAGAGGGCGGGAGGGCCCCGGATACGCAGTATTTT
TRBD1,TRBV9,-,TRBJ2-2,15,CASSVSGQGPGELFF,TGTGCCAGCAGCGTCTCCGGACAGGGTCCCGGGGAGCTGTTTTTT
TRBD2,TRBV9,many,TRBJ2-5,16,CASSVPASGGQETQYF,TGTGCCAGCAGCGTTCCCGCTAGCGGGGGCCAAGAGACCCAGTACTTC
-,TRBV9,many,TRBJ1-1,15,CASSAEGQGITEAFF,TGTGCCAGCAGCGCCGAGGGGCAGGGTATCACTGAAGCTTTCTTT
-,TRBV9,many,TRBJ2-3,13,CASSGSSLDTQYF,TGTGCCAGCAGCGGGAGCTCTTTAGATACGCAGTATTTT
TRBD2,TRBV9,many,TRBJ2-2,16,CASSLLSLAATGELFF,TGTGCCAGCAGCCTCCTCTCCCTAGCGGCCACCGGGGAGCTGTTTTTT
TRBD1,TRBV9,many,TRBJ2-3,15,CASSAQGVSTDTQYF,TGTGCCAGCAGCGCTCAGGGGGTTAGCACAGATACGCAGTATTTT
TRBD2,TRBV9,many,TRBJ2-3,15,CASSVASGYTDTQYF,TGTGCCAGCAGCGTAGCTAGCGGATACACAGATACGCAGTATTTT
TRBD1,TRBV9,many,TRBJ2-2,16,CASSVTGGPNTGELFF,TGTGCCAGCAGCGTGACAGGGGGTCCGAACACCGGGGAGCTGTTTTTT
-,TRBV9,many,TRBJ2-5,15,CASSVDPGWEETQYF,TGTGCCAGCAGCGTAGATCCGGGTTGGGAAGAGACCCAGTACTTC
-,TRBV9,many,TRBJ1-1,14,CASSVAAENTEAFF,TGTGCCAGCAGCGTAGCGGCAGAGAACACTGAAGCTTTCTTT
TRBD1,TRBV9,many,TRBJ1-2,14,CASSPRTGASGYTF,TGTGCCAGCAGCCCCCGGACAGGAGCTAGTGGCTACACCTTC
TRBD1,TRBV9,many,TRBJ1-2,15,CASSDFRGRDYGYTF,TGTGCCAGCAGCGACTTCAGGGGGCGCGACTATGGCTACACCTTC
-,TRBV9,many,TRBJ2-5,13,CASSVVSGRTQYF,TGTGCCAGCAGCGTAGTTTCGGGACGGACCCAGTACTTC
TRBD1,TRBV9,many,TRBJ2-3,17,CASSASGQAPHTDTQYF,TGTGCCAGCAGCGCGAGTGGACAGGCACCACACACAGATACGCAGTATTTT
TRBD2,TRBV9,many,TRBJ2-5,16,CASSVGTSGTVETQYF,TGTGCCAGCAGCGTCGGGACTAGCGGGACGGTAGAGACCCAGTACTTC
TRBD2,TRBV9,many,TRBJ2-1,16,CASSSRWTSGTHEQFF,TGTGCCAGCAGCTCCCGATGGACTAGCGGGACACATGAGCAGTTCTTC
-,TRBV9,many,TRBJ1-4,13,CASSVQDGEKLFF,TGTGCCAGCAGCGTCCAGGACGGGGAAAAACTGTTTTTT
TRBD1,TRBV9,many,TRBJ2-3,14,CASSVGTGLGTQYF,TGTGCCAGCAGCGTCGGGACAGGGCTGGGTACGCAGTATTTT
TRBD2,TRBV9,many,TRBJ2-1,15,CASSVSLAGDNEQFF,TGTGCCAGCAGCGTTTCACTAGCGGGAGACAATGAGCAGTTCTTC
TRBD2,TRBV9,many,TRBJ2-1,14,CASRVSGGYNEQFF,TGTGCCAGCAGAGTCAGCGGGGGCTACAATGAGCAGTTCTTC
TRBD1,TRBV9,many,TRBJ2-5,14,CASSRTGGWETQYF,TGTGCCAGCAGCCGTACAGGGGGGTGGGAGACCCAGTACTTC
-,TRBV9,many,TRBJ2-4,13,CASSGTYGNIQYF,TGTGCCAGCAGCGGGACATACGGAAACATTCAGTACTTC
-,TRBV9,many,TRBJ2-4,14,CASSPQGAKNIQYF,TGTGCCAGCAGCCCCCAGGGGGCCAAAAACATTCAGTACTTC
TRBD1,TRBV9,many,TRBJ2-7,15,CASSIHEGAVYEQYF,TGTGCCAGCAGCATACATGAGGGGGCGGTCTACGAGCAGTACTTC
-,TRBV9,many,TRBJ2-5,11,CASSADETQYF,TGTGCCAGCAGCGCGGATGAGACCCAGTACTTC
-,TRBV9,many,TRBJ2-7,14,CASSASGTNYEQYF,TGTGCCAGCAGCGCCTCCGGGACAAATTACGAGCAGTACTTC
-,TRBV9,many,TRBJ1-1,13,CASSVASGSEAFF,TGTGCCAGCAGCGTAGCATCAGGAAGCGAAGCTTTCTTT
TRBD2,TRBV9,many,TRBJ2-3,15,CASSGPSGSTDTQYF,TGTGCCAGCAGCGGCCCTAGCGGGAGTACAGATACGCAGTATTTT
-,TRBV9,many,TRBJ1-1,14,CASSVVETRAEAFF,TGTGCCAGCAGCGTAGTCGAGACACGGGCTGAAGCTTTCTTT
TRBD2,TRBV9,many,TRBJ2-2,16,CASSVDSGAGPGELFF,TGTGCCAGCAGCGTAGATAGCGGGGCGGGACCCGGGGAGCTGTTTTTT
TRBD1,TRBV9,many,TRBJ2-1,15,CASSVDTGVSNEQFF,TGTGCCAGCAGCGTAGATACAGGGGTTAGTAATGAGCAGTTCTTC
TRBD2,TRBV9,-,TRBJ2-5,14,CASSPGGGRETQYF,TGTGCCAGCAGCCCCGGGGGGGGAAGAGAGACCCAGTACTTC
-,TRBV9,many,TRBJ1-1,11,CASSAGGLAFF,TGTGCCAGCAGCGCCGGGGGGCTAGCTTTCTTT
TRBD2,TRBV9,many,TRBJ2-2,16,CASSVRTSTNTGELFF,TGTGCCAGCAGCGTAAGGACTAGCACGAACACCGGGGAGCTGTTTTTT
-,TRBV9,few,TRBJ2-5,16,CASSAPRDTIQETQYF,TGTGCCAGCAGCGCCCCCCGGGACACCATACAAGAGACCCAGTACTTC
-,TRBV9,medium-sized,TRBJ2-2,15,CASSVMTGNTGELFF,TGTGCCAGCAGCGTAATGACCGGGAACACCGGGGAGCTGTTTTTT